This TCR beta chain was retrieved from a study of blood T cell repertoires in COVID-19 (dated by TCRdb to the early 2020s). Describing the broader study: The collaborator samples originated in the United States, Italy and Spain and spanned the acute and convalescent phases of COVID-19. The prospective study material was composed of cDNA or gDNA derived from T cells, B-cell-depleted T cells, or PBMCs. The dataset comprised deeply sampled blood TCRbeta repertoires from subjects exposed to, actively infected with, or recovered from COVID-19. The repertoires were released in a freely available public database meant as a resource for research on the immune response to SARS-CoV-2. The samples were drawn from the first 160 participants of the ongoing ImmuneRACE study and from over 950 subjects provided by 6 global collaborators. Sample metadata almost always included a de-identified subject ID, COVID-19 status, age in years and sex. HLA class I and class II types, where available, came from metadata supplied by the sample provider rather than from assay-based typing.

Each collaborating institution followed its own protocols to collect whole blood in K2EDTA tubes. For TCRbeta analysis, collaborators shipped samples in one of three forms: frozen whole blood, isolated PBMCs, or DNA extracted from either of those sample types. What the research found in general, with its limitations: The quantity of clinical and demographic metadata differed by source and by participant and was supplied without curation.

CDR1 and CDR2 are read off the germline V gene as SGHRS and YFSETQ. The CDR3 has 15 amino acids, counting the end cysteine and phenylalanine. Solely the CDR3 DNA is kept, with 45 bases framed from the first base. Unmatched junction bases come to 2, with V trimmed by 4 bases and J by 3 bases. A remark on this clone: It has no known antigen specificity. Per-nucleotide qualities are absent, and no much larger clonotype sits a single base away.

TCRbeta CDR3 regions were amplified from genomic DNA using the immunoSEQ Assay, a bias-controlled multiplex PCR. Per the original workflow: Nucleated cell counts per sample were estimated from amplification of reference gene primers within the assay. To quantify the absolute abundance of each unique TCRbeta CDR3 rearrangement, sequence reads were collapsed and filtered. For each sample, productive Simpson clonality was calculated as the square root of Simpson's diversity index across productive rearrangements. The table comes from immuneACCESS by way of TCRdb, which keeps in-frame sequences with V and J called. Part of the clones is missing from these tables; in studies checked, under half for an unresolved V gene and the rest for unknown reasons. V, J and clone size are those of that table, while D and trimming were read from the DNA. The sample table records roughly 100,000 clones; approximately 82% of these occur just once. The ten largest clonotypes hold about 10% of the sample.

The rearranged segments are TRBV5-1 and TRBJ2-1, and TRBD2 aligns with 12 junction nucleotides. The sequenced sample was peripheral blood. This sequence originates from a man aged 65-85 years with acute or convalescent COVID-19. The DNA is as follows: TGCGCCAGCAGCGTGACTAGCGGGGGCTACAATGAGCAGTTCTTC. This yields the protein CASSVTSGGYNEQFF.